The 13 T cell receptor beta chains below come from one sample, sequenced in a study of blood T cell repertoires in COVID-19. Repertoires were generated with immunoSEQ multiplex PCR, while TCRdb's copy carries only in-frame clones and drops some. There are more than 300,000 clones in the sample; 70% to 90% occur only once, and roughly 2% lies in the top ten. The sequenced material came from PBMCs or T cells enriched from blood (not recorded which). The receptors originated from a man in his forties in a cohort exposed to, infected with or recovered from COVID-19 (not recorded which).

This sequence joins TRBV5-6 and TRBJ1-4; TRBD1 might be the D (5 bases). V lost 7 bases, J lost 6 bases, and 10 bases lay in between. Germline CDR1 SGHDT, CDR2 YYEEEE. The CDR3 sequence is 12 residues long. The CDR3 region has the DNA TGTGCCAGCGCCAAAGGGGATGAAAAACTGTTTTTT. Amino acids: CASAKGDEKLFF.

As concerns this clone: The sample has other DNA sequences that encode this CDR3 too. V gene TRBV28 combines with J gene TRBJ2-7; 9 bases align to TRBD2. The CDR3 sequence is 15 residues long. CDR1 and CDR2 from the germline V gene are MDHEN and SYDVKM. V trimming: 3 bases; J trimming: 4 bases; junction bases outside the gene matches: 7. The CDR3 region is CASSLGASGTYEQYF. CDR3 sequence (DNA): TGTGCCAGCAGTTTGGGGGCTAGCGGGACGTACGAGCAGTACTTC.

This chain joins TRBV7-6 and TRBJ2-5, with 7 positions matching TRBD1. CDR1 and CDR2 from the germline V gene are SGHVS and FNYEAQ. The CDR3 spans 14 residues. V shed 2 bases, J shed 5 bases, and the junction held 5 bases outside the gene matches. CDR3: CASSLRQGEETQYF. The CDR3 region has the DNA TGTGCCAGCAGCTTACGACAGGGAGAGGAGACCCAGTACTTC.

The genes are TRBV27 and TRBJ2-7; 7 bases align to TRBD1. The V segment lost 3 bases and the J segment 0 bases; nucleotides outside the gene matches: 2. CDR1 and CDR2 from the germline V gene are MNHEY and SMNVEV (reference sequence). This CDR3 has 14 residues. The CDR3 sequence: CASSFGDSSYEQYF. CDR3 sequence (DNA): TGTGCCAGCAGTTTTGGGGACAGCTCCTACGAGCAGTACTTC.

The chain links TRBV7-2 to TRBJ2-1; 9 bases fit TRBD1. V gave up 0 bases and J gave up 3 bases; unmatched junction bases: 3. The CDR3 loop spans 16 amino acids. Looked up from germline, CDR1 is SGHTA and CDR2 is FQGNSA. The CDR3: CASSLAGTGIYNEQFF. CDR3 sequence (DNA): TGTGCCAGCAGCTTAGCTGGGACAGGGATCTACAATGAGCAGTTCTTC. Full variable domain (missing parts from reference TRBV7-2 and TRBJ2-1): GAGVSQSPSNKVTEKGKDVELRCDPISGHTALYWYRQSLGQGLEFLIYFQGNSAPDKSGLPSDRFSAERTGGSVSTLTIQRTQQEDSAVYLCASSLAGTGIYNEQFFGPGTRLTVL.

The rearrangement uses TRBV5-1 and TRBJ2-4; 7 nucleotides line up with TRBD1. From germline, CDR1 is SGHRS and CDR2 YFSETQ. J was trimmed by 6 bases and V by 4 bases; bases with no gene match: 7. The CDR3 has 14 residues. The CDR3 region is CASSPGTEGNIQYF. CDR3 bases: TGCGCCAGCAGCCCCGGGACAGAGGGAAACATTCAGTACTTC.

V usage is TRBV5-1 and J usage is TRBJ2-7; D is ambiguous. The CDR3 has 14 amino acids. CDR1 and CDR2 (germline): SGHRS, YFSETQ. V shed 4 bases and J shed 5 bases, with 16 bases lying between them. DNA of the CDR3: TGCGCCAGCAGCCCCCTTACTTCCGATAACGAGCAGTACTTC. Protein sequence: CASSPLTSDNEQYF. Together with reference TRBV5-1 and TRBJ2-7, the CDR3 gives the full variable domain: KAGVTQTPRYLIKTRGQQVTLSCSPISGHRSVSWYQQTPGQGLQFLFEYFSETQRNKGNFPGRFSGRQFSNSRSEMNVSTLELGDSALYLCASSPLTSDNEQYFGPGTRLTVT.

The rearrangement links TRBV28 to TRBJ2-7, with a weak D call TRBD2 (6 bases). The ends were cut back, 6 bases at V and 2 bases at J, with 14 bases in the middle. There are 14 residues in the CDR3. In germline, CDR1 is MDHEN, CDR2 SYDVKM. The CDR3 spells CASSYRGGAYEQYF. In nucleotides, the CDR3 is TGTGCCAGCAGCTACCGAGGAGGGGCCTACGAGCAGTACTTC.

The CDR3 DNA follows: TGTGCCTGGAGCGCAGGAGGGGAAAAACTGTTTTTT. Translation: CAWSAGGEKLFF. The chain employs TRBV30 and TRBJ1-4; D gene uncertain. This CDR3 is 12 amino acids long. CDR1 GTSNPN and CDR2 SVGIG come from the germline V gene (reference sequence). The V end was cut by 3 bases, the J end by 8 bases, with 10 bases between.

The chain joins TRBV28 to TRBJ1-3; 12 bases are a match to TRBD1. The CDR3 is made up of 16 amino acids. Germline V gene lookup returns CDR1 MDHEN and CDR2 SYDVKM. Trimming cost V 2 bases and J 10 bases; bases outside gene matches: 9. CDR3 loop: CASSLGGTGGYRTIYF. The CDR3 DNA sequence: TGTGCCAGCAGTTTAGGCGGGACAGGGGGCTATCGGACCATATATTTT. The full variable domain, with the rest looked up from reference TRBV28 and TRBJ1-3, is DVKVTQSSRYLVKRTGEKVFLECVQDMDHENMFWYRQDPGLGLRLIYFSYDVKMKEKGDIPEGYSVSREKKERFSLILESASTNQTSMYLCASSLGGTGGYRTIYFGEGSWLTVV.

This chain links TRBV19 with TRBJ1-5, with D perhaps matching TRBD1 (6 bases). The CDR3 runs 15 residues. Germline assignment: CDR1 LNHDA and CDR2 SQIVND (reference sequence). V was trimmed by 3 bases and J by 0 bases, leaving 9 bases between them. CDR3 protein: CASSILRGSNQPQHF. Written as DNA, the CDR3 is TGTGCCAGTAGTATTCTCAGGGGTAGCAATCAGCCCCAGCATTTT.

As for this clone: One end of the junction is discordant with germline, which a read error may explain. The chain links TRBV2 to TRBJ1-2; tentative D call: TRBD1 (5 bases). Germline V lookup: CDR1 SNHLY, CDR2 FYNNEI. The CDR3 runs to 10 residues. CDR3 loop: CASRTRDFFF. The CDR3 DNA reads TGTGCCAGCAGAACCCGGGACTTCTTCTTC.

The chain is built from TRBV27 and TRBJ1-1, with D uncertain. V dropped 3 bases and J dropped 1 base, with 9 bases sitting between them. Germline V gene lookup returns CDR1 MNHEY and CDR2 SMNVEV (reference sequence). This CDR3 has 14 amino acids. The CDR3 DNA reads TGTGCCAGCAGTTTCCGGGTAGGGAACACTGAAGCTTTCTTT. Translating gives CASSFRVGNTEAFF.